The rows below give T cell receptor beta chains drawn from one sample of a study of T cells after yellow fever vaccination. TCRdb redid the calling of the 5' RACE reads with MiXCR, one entry per CDR3 protein. The data contain about 500,000 distinct CDR3 sequences, less than 20% of them singletons. The material was PBMCs, obtained around 5 days after the first yellow fever vaccination. Every receptor here comes from a man between 18 and 29 years old who received the YFV17D yellow fever vaccine. CDR3s include the opening cysteine and the closing phenylalanine or tryptophan. A D gene is named only where the DNA matches it firmly. For some rows the clone size is stated as once, few or many, or as a class when expanded; others skip it.

abundance | d_gene | j_gene | v_gene | CDR3aa | CDR3nt
- | - | TRBJ1-1 | TRBV29-1 | CSYGGGRLNTEAFF | TGCAGCTATGGTGGTGGCAGACTGAACACTGAAGCTTTCTTT
- | - | TRBJ2-3 | TRBV2 | CASSMADTQYF | TGTGCCAGCAGTATGGCTGATACGCAGTATTTT
- | - | TRBJ1-2 | TRBV12-3/TRBV12-4 | CASSRAGANYGYTF | TGTGCCAGCAGCCGGGCAGGGGCTAACTATGGCTACACCTTC
- | TRBD1 | TRBJ2-7 | TRBV6-1 | CATAPRGSTYEQYF | TGTGCCACTGCTCCCAGGGGGTCAACCTACGAGCAGTACTTC
- | TRBD1 | TRBJ1-5 | TRBV6-5 | CASSYPGTVSNQPQHF | TGTGCCAGCAGTTACCCCGGGACAGTAAGCAATCAGCCCCAGCATTTT
- | - | TRBJ1-6 | TRBV4-3 | CASSQERYRQGPIITLHF | TGCGCCAGCAGCCAAGAGAGGTATAGGCAGGGCCCCATTATCACCCTCCACTTT
- | TRBD1 | TRBJ1-5 | TRBV18 | CASSPSGTGGMVNQPQHF | TGTGCCAGCTCACCATCTGGGACAGGGGGCATGGTCAATCAGCCCCAGCATTTT
- | - | TRBJ1-1 | TRBV5-1 | CASSLGQVKDTEAFF | TGCGCCAGCAGCTTGGGACAGGTGAAGGACACTGAAGCTTTCTTT
many | TRBD1 | TRBJ2-7 | TRBV7-2 | CASSVTDRGLYYEQYF | TGTGCCAGCAGCGTAACAGACAGGGGACTCTACTACGAGCAGTACTTC
few | TRBD2 | TRBJ2-1 | TRBV7-2 | CASSLGSGLGLSEQFF | TGTGCCAGCAGCTTAGGGTCGGGACTAGGGCTCAGTGAGCAGTTCTTC
few | - | TRBJ1-1 | TRBV5-1 | CASSLADAGAVVAFF | TGCGCCAGCAGCTTGGCCGATGCGGGGGCTGTGGTAGCTTTCTTT
- | - | TRBJ1-4 | TRBV27 | CASSTRTALEKLFF | TGTGCCAGCAGTACACGGACAGCCCTAGAAAAACTGTTTTTT
- | - | TRBJ2-1 | TRBV7-2 | CASSLPALLRFF | TGTGCCAGCAGCTTACCGGCACTCCTTCGATTCTTC
few | TRBD1 | TRBJ2-5 | TRBV12-3/TRBV12-4 | CASSLANRGGETQYF | TGTGCCAGCAGTTTAGCGAACAGGGGCGGAGAGACCCAGTACTTC
- | TRBD1 | TRBJ2-1 | TRBV5-1 | CASSRDRASYNEQFF | TGCGCCAGCAGTCGGGACAGGGCTTCCTACAATGAGCAGTTCTTC
few | TRBD2 | TRBJ2-1 | TRBV4-1 | CASSQGYSGGANEQFF | TGCGCCAGCAGCCAAGGCTATAGCGGGGGGGCCAATGAGCAGTTCTTC
many | TRBD1 | TRBJ1-4 | TRBV4-1 | CASSQSGTGWEKLFF | TGCGCCAGCAGCCAGTCCGGGACAGGGTGGGAAAAACTGTTTTTT
few | - | TRBJ2-6 | TRBV4-3 | CASSQDPTSGANVLTF | TGCGCCAGCAGCCAAGATCCGACATCTGGGGCCAACGTCCTGACTTTC
few | - | TRBJ2-5 | TRBV19 | CASTPDARVPWAQETQYF | TGTGCCAGTACCCCGGACGCCCGGGTCCCTTGGGCCCAAGAGACCCAGTACTTC
- | - | TRBJ1-6 | TRBV7-2 | CASSTQGFGNSPLHF | TGTGCCAGCAGTACCCAGGGGTTCGGGAATTCACCCCTCCACTTT
- | TRBD1 | TRBJ2-2 | TRBV5-1 | CASSLGGVDTGELFF | TGCGCCAGCAGCCTAGGGGGCGTGGACACCGGGGAGCTGTTTTTT
many | TRBD2 | TRBJ2-1 | TRBV10-3 | CAIGAGGYYNEQFF | TGTGCCATCGGAGCGGGGGGGTACTACAATGAGCAGTTCTTC
- | - | TRBJ2-3 | TRBV5-5 | CAISFEGSDTQYF | TGTGCCATCAGCTTTGAGGGCTCAGATACGCAGTATTTT
- | - | TRBJ2-3 | TRBV20-1 | CSARQWGGGTDTQYF | TGCAGTGCTAGGCAATGGGGCGGGGGCACAGATACGCAGTATTTT
once | - | TRBJ2-2 | TRBV3-1 | CASSQRQATGELFF | TGTGCCAGCAGCCAGCGACAGGCCACCGGGGAGCTGTTTTTT
- | - | TRBJ1-2 | TRBV9 | CASSKSDGHYGYTF | TGTGCCAGCAGCAAGTCGGACGGCCACTATGGCTACACCTTC
- | TRBD2 | TRBJ2-3 | TRBV2 | CASSWVAGATDTQYF | TGTGCCAGCAGTTGGGTAGCGGGGGCCACAGATACGCAGTATTTT
- | - | TRBJ2-7 | TRBV12-3/TRBV12-4 | CASTSELRPNYEQYF | TGTGCCAGCACTTCCGAATTAAGACCTAACTACGAGCAGTACTTC
few | - | TRBJ2-1 | TRBV20-1 | CSARDPWGAPYNEQFF | TGCAGTGCTAGAGATCCGTGGGGGGCCCCCTACAATGAGCAGTTCTTC
few | - | TRBJ1-1 | TRBV7-9 | CASSLGDAAEAFF | TGTGCCAGCAGCTTAGGAGATGCTGCTGAAGCTTTCTTT
- | - | TRBJ2-3 | TRBV27 | CASKWGEDTQYF | TGTGCCAGCAAGTGGGGAGAGGATACGCAGTATTTT
- | - | TRBJ2-3 | TRBV20-1 | CSAPSPYRVWTDTQYF | TGCAGTGCCCCATCCCCTTACAGGGTGTGGACAGATACGCAGTATTTT
- | TRBD1 | TRBJ1-1 | TRBV10-3 | CAISETAGGFTQAFF | TGTGCCATCAGTGAAACGGCAGGGGGTTTTACCCAAGCTTTCTTT
- | - | TRBJ2-3 | TRBV6-1 | CASKARVERPGDPDTQYF | TGTGCCAGCAAGGCCCGGGTGGAGCGGCCAGGGGACCCAGATACGCAGTATTTT
few | - | TRBJ1-2 | TRBV4-1 | CASSIGTGYTF | TGCGCCAGCAGCATAGGTACTGGCTACACCTTC
few | TRBD1 | TRBJ2-5 | TRBV10-3 | CAISSTGYQETQYF | TGTGCCATCAGTTCGACAGGGTACCAAGAGACCCAGTACTTC
few | - | TRBJ1-1 | TRBV5-5 | CASSLASPRGLNVLF | TGTGCCAGCAGCTTGGCGAGTCCGCGGGGTCTTAATGTGCTCTTT
- | TRBD2 | TRBJ2-1 | TRBV7-8 | CASSPPGTRYNEQFF | TGTGCCAGCAGCCCTCCTGGGACTAGATACAATGAGCAGTTCTTC
few | TRBD1 | TRBJ2-5 | TRBV28 | CASSSPWEGGTETQYF | TGTGCCAGCAGCTCCCCTTGGGAAGGGGGCACGGAGACCCAGTACTTC
few | - | TRBJ2-3 | TRBV11-3 | CASSLGRFSTDTQYF | TGTGCCAGCAGCTTAGGAAGATTTAGCACAGATACGCAGTATTTT
few | TRBD1 | TRBJ1-2 | TRBV12-3/TRBV12-4 | CASSLWNRGLVSTPNYGYTF | TGTGCCAGCAGTTTATGGAACAGGGGGCTAGTTTCGACTCCCAACTATGGCTACACCTTC